A selection of T cell receptor beta chains follows, all from one sample in a study of blood T cell repertoires in COVID-19. The repertoire was sequenced with immunoSEQ multiplex PCR; TCRdb's copy has only in-frame clones and lacks some. The sample records some 150,000 clones, 70% to 85% being singletons. Sequenced: peripheral blood. The receptors were sampled from a human donor in a cohort sampled during active COVID-19. Each CDR3 is given with its conserved first and last residue. The order of the fields is V gene, clone size, D gene, J gene, CDR3 length, CDR3 protein, CDR3 DNA. The D gene is left open where the match is weak. Size tells how often a clone was seen (once, few, many) or the class of an expanded clone, and some rows leave it out.

TRBV5-1	NA	NA	TRBJ2-2	14	CASSLDGNTGELFF	TGCGCCAGCAGCTTGGACGGTAACACCGGGGAGCTGTTTTTT
TRBV5-1	NA	NA	TRBJ2-2	16	CASSPPRQGGTGELFF	TGCGCCAGCAGCCCTCCCAGGCAGGGTGGCACCGGGGAGCTGTTTTTT
TRBV28	NA	NA	TRBJ2-5	13	CASSPDSQETQYF	TGTGCCAGCAGTCCTGACAGCCAAGAGACCCAGTACTTC
TRBV10-3	NA	NA	TRBJ2-7	16	CAISESITAFIHEQYF	TGTGCCATCAGTGAGTCGATAACAGCTTTTATCCACGAGCAGTACTTC
TRBV14	NA	NA	TRBJ2-3	15	CASSTRPGGKDTQYF	TGTGCCAGCAGCACCCGTCCCGGGGGTAAGGATACGCAGTATTTT
TRBV7-2	NA	NA	TRBJ1-5	14	CASSLAERNQPQHF	TGTGCCAGCAGCTTAGCGGAGCGCAATCAGCCCCAGCATTTT
TRBV29-1	NA	NA	TRBJ1-3	11	CSVESENTIYF	TGCAGCGTTGAGAGTGAGAACACCATATATTTT
TRBV3-1/TRBV3-2	NA	NA	TRBJ2-5	14	CASSQVHREETQYF	TGTGCCAGCAGCCAAGTTCATAGAGAAGAGACCCAGTACTTC
TRBV30	NA	NA	TRBJ1-1	11	CAWRSGFEAFF	TGTGCCTGGAGGTCGGGTTTTGAAGCTTTCTTT
TRBV2	NA	TRBD1	TRBJ2-1	15	CATKMDRGRVNEQFF	TGTGCCACCAAAATGGACAGGGGGCGAGTGAATGAGCAGTTCTTC
TRBV25-1	NA	TRBD1	TRBJ2-1	16	CASSEARGLSYNEQFF	TGTGCCAGCAGCGAGGCTAGGGGGCTCTCCTACAATGAGCAGTTCTTC
TRBV28	NA	TRBD2	TRBJ2-1	15	CASSFRLAGDNEQFF	TGTGCCAGCAGTTTTCGACTAGCGGGGGACAATGAGCAGTTCTTC
TRBV12-5	once	NA	TRBJ1-5	17	CASGFHAGTLSNQPQHF	TGTGCTAGTGGTTTCCATGCCGGGACACTAAGCAATCAGCCCCAGCATTTT
TRBV27	NA	NA	TRBJ2-5	13	CASSGSPIETQYF	TGTGCCAGCAGTGGTTCCCCTATTGAGACCCAGTACTTC
TRBV10-3	NA	NA	TRBJ1-2	14	CAIRVQQAEDGYTF	TGTGCCATCCGGGTTCAACAGGCAGAGGATGGCTACACCTTC
TRBV9	NA	NA	TRBJ1-4	13	CASSVATNEKLFF	TGTGCCAGCAGCGTAGCGACTAATGAAAAACTGTTTTTT
TRBV6-5	few	TRBD1	TRBJ2-1	15	CASSLDRGRRGEQFF	TGTGCCAGCAGCCTCGACAGGGGGAGACGGGGTGAGCAGTTCTTC
TRBV28	NA	NA	TRBJ2-7	12	CASSTGFYEQYF	TGTGCCAGCAGTACAGGCTTTTACGAGCAGTACTTC
TRBV12-5	NA	TRBD1	TRBJ1-5	15	CASGLVQGVHQPQHF	TGTGCTAGTGGTTTGGTACAGGGGGTTCATCAGCCCCAGCATTTT
TRBV5-1	NA	TRBD1	TRBJ2-3	20	CASSFVRGPSGQQFTDTQYF	TGCGCCAGCAGCTTCGTGAGGGGTCCTTCGGGACAGCAATTCACAGATACGCAGTATTTT
TRBV19	NA	TRBD2	TRBJ2-7	13	CASSSQRGDEQYF	TGTGCCAGTAGCTCTCAGCGGGGGGACGAGCAGTACTTC
TRBV4-2	NA	TRBD2	TRBJ2-1	16	CASSQDSGPGLSEQFF	TGTGCCAGCAGCCAAGATAGCGGGCCCGGCCTCAGTGAGCAGTTCTTC
TRBV2	NA	NA	TRBJ1-2	12	CASSEVGHGYTF	TGTGCCAGCAGTGAAGTGGGACACGGCTACACCTTC
TRBV5-4	few	TRBD1	TRBJ1-6	16	CASSLEGTGNNSPLHF	TGTGCCAGCAGCTTGGAGGGGACAGGGAATAATTCACCCCTCCACTTT
TRBV7-2	NA	TRBD1	TRBJ2-1	12	CASSSTGYEQFF	TGTGCCAGCAGCTCGACAGGGTATGAGCAGTTCTTC
TRBV28	NA	NA	TRBJ2-6	13	CASSRSGANVLTF	TGTGCCAGCAGCCGCTCTGGGGCCAACGTCCTGACTTTC
TRBV27	NA	NA	TRBJ2-2	13	CASSLRGTGELFF	TGTGCCAGCAGTTTAAGGGGCACCGGGGAGCTGTTTTTT
TRBV10-2	once	TRBD1	TRBJ1-1	16	CASSERDRVMNTEAFF	TGCGCCAGCAGTGAACGGGACAGGGTTATGAACACTGAAGCTTTCTTT
TRBV19	NA	NA	TRBJ2-7	14	CASSIDWSSYEQYF	TGTGCCAGTAGTATAGACTGGAGCTCCTACGAGCAGTACTTC
TRBV27	NA	TRBD1	TRBJ1-5	15	CASSPRQGPSQPQHF	TGTGCCAGCAGTCCTAGACAGGGTCCCAGCCAGCCCCAGCATTTT
TRBV19	NA	TRBD1	TRBJ1-1	14	CASSIKSGGTEAFF	TGTGCCAGTAGTATTAAGTCAGGGGGAACTGAAGCTTTCTTT
TRBV28	NA	NA	TRBJ2-3	19	CASSSGGSLFQSSTDTQYF	TGTGCCAGCAGTTCCGGAGGGTCCCTATTCCAGTCTAGCACAGATACGCAGTATTTT